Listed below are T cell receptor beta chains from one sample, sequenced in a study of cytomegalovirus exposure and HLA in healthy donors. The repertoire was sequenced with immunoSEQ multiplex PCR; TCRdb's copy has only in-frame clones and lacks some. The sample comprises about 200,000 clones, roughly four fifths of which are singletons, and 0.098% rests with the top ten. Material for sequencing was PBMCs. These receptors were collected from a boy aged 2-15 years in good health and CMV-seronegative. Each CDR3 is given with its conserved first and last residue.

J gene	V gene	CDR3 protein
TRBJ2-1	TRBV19	CASSMAAAYNEQFF
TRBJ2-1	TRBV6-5	CASSPTEYNEQFF
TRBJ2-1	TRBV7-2	CASSLVPHGAGAHNEQFF
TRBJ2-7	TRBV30	CAWSFSGEQYF
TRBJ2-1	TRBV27	CASSYLAGGQGEQFF
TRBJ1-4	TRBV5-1	CASARGRSNEKLFF
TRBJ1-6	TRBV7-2	CASSSRTGGTLHF
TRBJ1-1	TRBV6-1	CASRAGGGAEAFF
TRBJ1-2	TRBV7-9	CASSQGQNYGYTF
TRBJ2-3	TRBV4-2	CASSQVETGAGPGTQYF
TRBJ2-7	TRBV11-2	CASSLDGPLYEQYF
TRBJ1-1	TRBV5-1	CASSSGTGGVYTEAFF
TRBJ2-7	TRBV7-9	CASRGGGSYEQYF
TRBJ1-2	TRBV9	CASSVAPQGHNDGYTF
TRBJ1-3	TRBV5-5	CASSNRGDSGNTIYF
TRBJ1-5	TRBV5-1	CASSISGASDQPQHF
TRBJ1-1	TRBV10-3	CAISLDRDTEAFF
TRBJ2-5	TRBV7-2	CASSLGSAGGRETQYF
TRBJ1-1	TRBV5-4	CASSFRGTEAFF
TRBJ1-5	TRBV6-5	CASSPGTVHQPQHF
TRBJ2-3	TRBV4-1	CASSRFLAGGTDTQYF
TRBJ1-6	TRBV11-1	CASSITGGPNSPLHF
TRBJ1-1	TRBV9	CASSSMTGTEAFF
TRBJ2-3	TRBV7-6	CASSPRTGGRADTQYF
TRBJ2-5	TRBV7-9	CASSLVAGIRETQYF
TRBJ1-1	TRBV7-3	CASSLSGTVGGNEAFF
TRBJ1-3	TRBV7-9	CAILQGRAAGNTIYF
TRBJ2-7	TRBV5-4	CASSSGSYEQYF
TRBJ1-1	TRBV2	CASRDRDTEAFF
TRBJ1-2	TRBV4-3	CASSQDAMGHNSNYGYTF
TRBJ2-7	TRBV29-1	CSACRQLIWRYF
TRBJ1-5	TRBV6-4	CASARVAGNQPQHF
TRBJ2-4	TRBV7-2	CASSSPDRAKNIQYF
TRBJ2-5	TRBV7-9	CASRRVREETQYF
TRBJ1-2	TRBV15	CATSRDLGDYGYTF
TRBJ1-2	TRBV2	CASSDTGGNGYTF
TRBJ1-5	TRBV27	CASSSDRGGNQPQHF
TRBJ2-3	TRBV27	CASRPGLANTDTQYF
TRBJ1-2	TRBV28	CASSGHGPYGYTF